This is a list of T cell receptor beta chains from one sample in a study of T cells in Graves' hyperthyroidism and ophthalmopathy. MiXCR was run by TCRdb on the multiplex PCR reads, yielding one entry per CDR3 protein. The sample lists approximately 620,000 distinct CDR3 sequences; around 15% were seen once. The sequencing input was blood. Receptor source: a woman aged 40 to 50 with Graves' ophthalmopathy. CDR3s include the opening cysteine and the closing phenylalanine or tryptophan. The D gene is left open where the match is weak. The listing skips clone size in some rows; elsewhere it reads once, few, many or a size class.

j_gene | d_gene | v_gene | abundance | CDR3aa | CDR3nt
TRBJ1-5 | . | TRBV13 | few | CASSLRGLNQPQHF | TGTGCCAGCAGCCTCAGGGGCCTCAATCAGCCCCAGCATTTT
TRBJ2-1 | TRBD2 | TRBV2 | many | CASSEAQDSAFGTSGGDEQFF | TGTGCCAGCAGTGAAGCGCAGGACAGTGCCTTCGGAACTAGCGGGGGCGATGAGCAGTTCTTC
TRBJ1-5 | . | TRBV15 | . | CATRTGVQPQHF | TGTGCCACCAGAACGGGGGTTCAGCCCCAGCATTTT
TRBJ2-1 | TRBD2 | TRBV20-1 | . | CSAKSIAGGANEQFF | TGCAGTGCTAAGTCCATAGCGGGAGGGGCGAATGAGCAGTTCTTC
TRBJ2-5 | TRBD1 | TRBV6-1 | many | CASSGRDRGRRETQYF | TGTGCCAGCAGCGGCCGGGACAGGGGGCGCAGGGAGACCCAGTACTTC
TRBJ2-2 | . | TRBV6-1 | few | CASNPPLSTGELFF | TGTGCCAGCAATCCCCCCCTTAGCACCGGGGAGCTGTTTTTT
TRBJ2-7 | . | TRBV20-1 | many | CSARESGKAYEQYF | TGCAGTGCTAGAGAATCCGGGAAAGCCTACGAGCAGTACTTC
TRBJ2-1 | . | TRBV2 | many | CASSTETYNEQFF | TGTGCCAGCAGCACAGAGACTTACAATGAGCAGTTCTTC
TRBJ2-3 | TRBD2 | TRBV18 | few | CASSDLLAGGKDTQYF | TGTGCCAGCTCAGATCTCCTAGCGGGAGGTAAAGATACGCAGTATTTT
TRBJ1-1 | . | TRBV19 | . | CASSIVHPPITEAFF | TGTGCCAGTAGTATAGTTCACCCTCCCATCACTGAAGCTTTCTTT
TRBJ1-6 | . | TRBV3-1 | few | CASSQGGSRENGSPLHF | TGTGCCAGCAGCCAAGGAGGGAGCAGGGAAAATGGTTCACCCCTCCACTTT
TRBJ2-5 | . | TRBV5-1 | many | CASSLAIRAGPQETQYF | TGCGCCAGCAGCTTGGCGATCCGAGCAGGGCCACAAGAGACCCAGTACTTC
TRBJ1-5 | . | TRBV2 | few | CASRDKSFTDTQHF | TGTGCCAGCAGAGACAAATCCTTCACAGATACGCAGCATTTT
TRBJ1-5 | . | TRBV27 | . | CASSPYPWTVNQPQHF | TGTGCCAGCAGTCCCTACCCGTGGACGGTCAATCAGCCCCAGCATTTT
TRBJ2-1 | . | TRBV5-1 | many | CASSLEVETYNEQFF | TGCGCCAGCAGCCTGGAGGTAGAAACTTACAATGAGCAGTTCTTC
TRBJ2-3 | . | TRBV15 | . | CATSLFADTQYF | TGTGCCACTTCTTTATTTGCCGATACGCAGTATTTT
TRBJ1-1 | . | TRBV6-1 | many | CASSEDWGARTEAFF | TGTGCCAGCAGTGAAGATTGGGGGGCGCGGACTGAAGCTTTCTTT
TRBJ2-3 | TRBD2 | TRBV10-3 | . | CAISEPSGGSPTDTQYF | TGTGCCATCAGTGAGCCTAGCGGGGGGTCGCCCACAGATACGCAGTATTTT
TRBJ2-6 | TRBD1 | TRBV9 | . | CASSVTGTGASGANVLTF | TGTGCCAGCAGCGTGACCGGGACAGGGGCTTCTGGGGCCAACGTCCTGACTTTC
TRBJ2-5 | TRBD1 | TRBV7-9 | . | CASSFLRDRGRAETQYF | TGTGCCAGCAGCTTTCTAAGGGACAGGGGGCGAGCGGAGACCCAGTACTTC
TRBJ1-4 | . | TRBV18 | few | CASSPGGSEREKLFF | TGTGCCAGCTCACCAGGGGGTTCTGAACGAGAAAAACTGTTTTTT
TRBJ2-3 | . | TRBV20-1 | . | CSARDRRAQADTQYF | TGCAGTGCTAGAGATCGAAGGGCCCAGGCAGATACGCAGTATTTT
TRBJ2-5 | . | TRBV10-1 | many | CASSDPSRGETQYF | TGCGCCAGCAGTGACCCCTCCCGGGGCGAGACCCAGTACTTC
TRBJ2-7 | TRBD1 | TRBV28 | many | CASSFPVDRGDPVYEQYF | TGTGCCAGCAGTTTTCCCGTGGACAGGGGAGATCCTGTCTACGAGCAGTACTTC
TRBJ1-1 | . | TRBV28 | many | CASAQGGSGGTEAFF | TGTGCCAGCGCGCAAGGGGGTTCGGGGGGCACTGAAGCTTTCTTT
TRBJ1-1 | . | TRBV7-9 | many | CASSLDLLNTEAFF | TGTGCCAGCAGCTTAGATTTGCTGAACACTGAAGCTTTCTTT
TRBJ2-6 | . | TRBV5-8 | . | CASSPHGPSGANVLTF | TGTGCCAGCAGTCCGCACGGCCCCTCTGGGGCCAACGTCCTGACTTTC
TRBJ1-4 | . | TRBV30 | many | CACGSGNEKLFF | TGTGCTTGTGGCTCGGGGAATGAAAAACTGTTTTTT
TRBJ1-5 | . | TRBV20-1 | . | CSARASTGLGNQPQHF | TGCAGTGCTAGAGCCTCTACAGGGTTAGGCAATCAGCCCCAGCATTTT
TRBJ1-1 | TRBD1 | TRBV5-1 | . | CASSFDREWNTEAFF | TGCGCCAGCAGTTTCGACAGGGAATGGAACACTGAAGCTTTCTTT
TRBJ1-5 | . | TRBV9 | few | CASSVEAGANQPQHF | TGTGCCAGCAGCGTAGAGGCAGGAGCCAATCAGCCCCAGCATTTT
TRBJ2-3 | . | TRBV6-1 | . | CASSYGFAAGTDTQYF | TGTGCCAGCAGTTACGGTTTCGCGGCTGGCACAGATACGCAGTATTTT
TRBJ1-6 | . | TRBV5-1 | . | CASSFVWPNSPLHF | TGCGCCAGCAGCTTCGTGTGGCCAAATTCACCCCTCCACTTT
TRBJ2-4 | TRBD2 | TRBV4-1 | few | CASSPDGGAGNIQYF | TGCGCCAGCAGCCCAGACGGGGGGGCCGGAAACATTCAGTACTTC
TRBJ2-1 | TRBD2 | TRBV5-1 | many | CASTGTSGHNEQFF | TGCGCCAGTACCGGGACTAGTGGTCACAATGAGCAGTTCTTC
TRBJ2-7 | . | TRBV27 | . | CASSVIWPAGTYEQYF | TGTGCCAGCAGTGTTATTTGGCCGGCGGGTACCTACGAGCAGTACTTC
TRBJ1-1 | . | TRBV11-1 | many | CASSLRAGPEAFF | TGTGCCAGCAGCTTACGTGCGGGACCTGAAGCTTTCTTT
TRBJ2-3 | TRBD2 | TRBV4-1 | few | CASSQESLAGGQTDTQYF | TGCGCCAGCAGCCAAGAGAGCCTAGCGGGGGGGCAGACAGATACGCAGTATTTT
TRBJ2-3 | TRBD2 | TRBV30 | few | CAWSPLRTSRGNTQYF | TGTGCCTGGAGTCCCCTTCGGACTAGCCGTGGTAATACGCAGTATTTT
TRBJ2-7 | TRBD1 | TRBV11-2 | . | CASNRHGQGVYEQYF | TGTGCCAGCAACAGACACGGACAGGGGGTTTACGAGCAGTACTTC
TRBJ2-1 | . | TRBV5-1 | . | CASRPAGTPYNEQFF | TGCGCCAGCAGGCCTGCCGGGACTCCATACAATGAGCAGTTCTTC
TRBJ1-1 | . | TRBV19 | . | CASSGLLNTEAFF | TGTGCCAGTAGTGGACTGCTGAACACTGAAGCTTTCTTT
TRBJ2-2 | . | TRBV6-1 | few | CASSSMRGGNTGELFF | TGTGCCAGCAGTTCAATGAGGGGGGGGAACACCGGGGAGCTGTTTTTT
TRBJ2-7 | TRBD2 | TRBV13 | many | CASSLTSESSYEQYF | TGTGCCAGCAGCCTGACTAGCGAAAGCTCCTACGAGCAGTACTTC
TRBJ1-2 | . | TRBV12-3/TRBV12-4 | many | CASSSRQISGYTF | TGTGCCAGCAGTTCAAGACAAATTTCTGGCTACACCTTC
TRBJ1-2 | . | TRBV25-1 | . | CASSVSPGGYTF | TGTGCCAGCAGTGTGTCACCCGGTGGCTACACCTTC
TRBJ1-5 | TRBD1 | TRBV11-2 | few | CASSQQGARQPQHF | TGTGCCAGCAGTCAACAGGGGGCCCGACAGCCCCAGCATTTT
TRBJ2-2 | TRBD2 | TRBV20-1 | . | CSARVPPGLAGVGAGELFF | TGCAGTGCTAGAGTTCCTCCGGGACTAGCGGGAGTTGGTGCCGGGGAGCTGTTTTTT
TRBJ2-4 | . | TRBV30 | many | CAWSVRENIQYF | TGTGCCTGGAGTGTACGGGAAAACATTCAGTACTTC
TRBJ2-3 | TRBD2 | TRBV7-8 | many | CASTSPGGDTQYF | TGTGCCAGCACCTCGCCGGGAGGAGATACGCAGTATTTT